Each of the 18 T cell receptor beta chains below was sequenced from the same sample in a study of Tregs in tolerant kidney transplant recipients. Recipients received nonmyeloablative bone marrow transplants from related graft donors, with transient mixed chimerism. The table came from immunoSEQ multiplex PCR; TCRdb's copy has only in-frame clones and leaves some out. The sample records about 64,000 clones, around 87% being singletons. The sequenced sample was CD4+ T cells from blood (PBMCs), obtained 6 months after the transplant. These TCRs come from a human patient who received a combined kidney and bone marrow transplant. Some T cells may be transferred from the graft donor.

The chain is built from TRBV9 and TRBJ2-7; D gene uncertain. CDR3 length: 13 residues. Germline V lookup: CDR1 SGDLS, CDR2 YYNGEE. With 0 bases removed from V and 5 bases from J, the gap between germline ends came to 9 bases. In DNA, the CDR3 is TGTGCCAGCAGCGTAGCCCGTAGCAACGAGCAGTACTTC. Protein product: CASSVARSNEQYF.

The chain links TRBV27 to TRBJ2-5, with no clear D. Trimming removed 1 base from V and 5 bases from J, with 11 bases in between. Germline-derived CDR1 and CDR2 are MNHEY and SMNVEV (reference sequence). The CDR3 totals 14 residues. CDR3 region: CASSLLAAAETQYF. CDR3 DNA: TGTGCCAGCAGTTTATTAGCAGCAGCTGAGACCCAGTACTTC.

The V call is TRBV5-5, the J call TRBJ1-5, with TRBD1 identical over 8 bases. The J segment lost 7 bases and the V segment lost 4 bases, leaving 13 bases of the junction unmatched. The CDR3 runs to 16 residues. Germline CDR1 is SGHKS and CDR2 is YYEKEE (reference sequence). The CDR3 nucleotides read TGTGCCAGCAGCCCCCGGACAGGGTCAATTTTACAGCCCCAGCATTTT. Translating it yields CASSPRTGSILQPQHF.

The rearrangement joins TRBV4-3 to TRBJ2-3, with 7 nucleotides matching TRBD1. Trimming cost V 0 bases and J 5 bases; bases outside gene matches: 11. The germline V gene encodes CDR1 LGHNA and CDR2 YSLEER. The CDR3 spans 17 residues. CDR3 region: CASSQDFERGLIDTQYF. CDR3 DNA: TGCGCCAGCAGCCAAGATTTCGAAAGGGGGCTGATAGATACGCAGTATTTT.

In this sample, this clone turned up a few times. The genes are TRBV5-6 and TRBJ1-1; TRBD1 agrees at 9 bases. The CDR3 length is 12 residues. CDR1 is SGHDT, CDR2 YYEEEE, per germline. J lost 8 bases, V lost 4 bases, and 3 bases had no gene match. This CDR3 reads CASSKGQGEAFF. The CDR3 coding sequence is TGTGCCAGCAGCAAGGGACAGGGCGAAGCTTTCTTT.

The chain joins TRBV27 to TRBJ1-2, with 7 bases fitting TRBD1. After removal of 6 bases from V and 4 bases from J, the junction contained 8 bases not matched to a gene. CDR3 size: 14 residues. From germline, CDR1 is MNHEY and CDR2 SMNVEV (reference sequence). The DNA of the CDR3 is TGTGCCAGCAGGAACGGACAGGCCTCCTATGGCTACACCTTC. Its protein is CASRNGQASYGYTF.

The chain recombines TRBV11-2 with TRBJ2-5; no clear D gene. The closer fit of TRBJ2-7 to the DNA end suggests the J call may be wrong. The CDR3 covers 11 residues. Germline assignment: CDR1 SGHAT and CDR2 FQNNGV. The CDR3, as DNA: TGTGCCAGCAGCCCTCTAAACGAGCAGTACTTC. Translated, it gives CASSPLNEQYF.

The chain combines TRBV28 with TRBJ1-5; 9 bases fit TRBD1. CDR1 is MDHEN, CDR2 SYDVKM, per germline. The CDR3 has 15 residues. The V segment lost 7 bases and the J segment 2 bases; nucleotides outside the gene matches: 6. The DNA of the CDR3 is TGTGCCAGCAATAAACAGGGGGCGGGCAATCAGCCCCAGCATTTT. This codes for CASNKQGAGNQPQHF.

Concerning this clone itself: Relative to the germline gene, one junction end is altered; a read error may explain this. V gene TRBV7-2 combines with J gene TRBJ1-5, with D perhaps TRBD1 (6 bases). Germline CDR1 and CDR2: SGHTA and FQGNSA. There are 14 residues in the CDR3. The CDR3 DNA follows: TGTGCCGGCAGCTTAGCAGGGGTGAGTCAGCCCCAGCATTTT. Protein product: CAGSLAGVSQPQHF.

The genes are TRBV7-6 and TRBJ1-2; TRBD1 might be the D (6 bases). Per the germline V gene, CDR1 is SGHVS and CDR2 is FNYEAQ. Trimming took off 6 bases at V and 7 bases at J, with 24 bases between the two ends. This CDR3 has 16 amino acids. CDR3 amino acids: CASSLSTRDTGTGYTF. The CDR3 region has the DNA TGTGCCAGCAGTCTGAGCACCCGGGACACCGGTACTGGCTACACCTTC.

The J gene is TRBJ1-4, the V gene TRBV5-4, with TRBD1 matching 7 bases. Trimming at V came to 7 bases and at J to 3 bases, leaving 9 bases not matched to a gene. The CDR3 runs 15 residues. Looked up from germline, CDR1 is SGHNT and CDR2 is YYREEE (reference sequence). CDR3 bases: TGTGCCAGCCGGCAGGGGGTGAATGCTAATGAAAAACTGTTTTTT. Protein product: CASRQGVNANEKLFF.

The V and J genes are TRBV28 and TRBJ1-2; D might be TRBD1 (6 bases). Germline V gene sequence: CDR1 MDHEN, CDR2 SYDVKM. CDR3 length: 15 amino acids. The germline V and J ends were trimmed by 3 bases and 2 bases, with 13 bases remaining between them. This CDR3 reads CASSLPGHLNYGYTF. The CDR3 DNA sequence: TGTGCCAGCAGTTTGCCGGGACACCTAAACTATGGCTACACCTTC.

DNA of the CDR3: TGTGCCAGTCAGCGGAGGGGCCTCACAGATACGCAGTATTTT. Protein: CASQRRGLTDTQYF. The genes are TRBV27 and TRBJ2-3; maybe TRBD2 (6 bases). CDR1 is MNHEY, CDR2 SMNVEV, per germline (reference sequence). V was clipped by 9 bases and J by 2 bases, with 15 bases between them. The CDR3 length is 14 residues.

V is TRBV11-1 and J is TRBJ2-1; D is possibly TRBD1 (5 bases). The CDR3 is made up of 17 amino acids. Germline V gene data show CDR1 as SGHAT and CDR2 as FQDESV (reference sequence). V dropped 5 bases and J dropped 5 bases, with 22 bases sitting between them. As DNA, the CDR3 is TGTGCCAGCAGCCAAGAGGCTGGGGCGGTTTCCCACAATGAGCAGTTCTTC. Translating gives CASSQEAGAVSHNEQFF.

This chain joins TRBV4-3 and TRBJ2-5; 7 nucleotides match TRBD1. Trimming at V came to 2 bases and at J to 1 base, leaving 10 bases not matched to a gene. CDR3 size: 17 residues. The germline V gene has CDR1 LGHNA and CDR2 YSLEER. DNA for the CDR3: TGCGCCAGCAGCCAAATTGTGGGTGGGACAGCCCAAGAGACCCAGTACTTC. The encoded protein is CASSQIVGGTAQETQYF.

V and J are TRBV5-4 and TRBJ2-3; 8 nucleotides line up with TRBD2. The V gene's germline CDR1 is SGHNT and CDR2 YYREEE (reference sequence). The CDR3 is 14 residues long. The junction had 4 bases not matched to a gene; V was cut back by 5 bases and J by 2 bases. The chain's CDR3 is CASRSGGNTDTQYF. The CDR3 DNA reads as TGTGCCAGCAGATCGGGGGGGAACACAGATACGCAGTATTTT.

The V gene is TRBV7-2, the J gene TRBJ1-6; unclear D gene. V lost 0 bases, J lost 0 bases, and 9 bases lay in between. This CDR3 has 17 residues. Per the germline V gene, CDR1 is SGHTA and CDR2 is FQGNSA. The CDR3 loop reads CASSLARASSYNSPLHF. The CDR3 DNA sequence: TGTGCCAGCAGCTTAGCGCGGGCGAGCTCCTATAATTCACCCCTCCACTTT. Full variable domain (remainder filled in from reference TRBV7-2 and TRBJ1-6): GAGVSQSPSNKVTEKGKDVELRCDPISGHTALYWYRQSLGQGLEFLIYFQGNSAPDKSGLPSDRFSAERTGGSVSTLTIQRTQQEDSAVYLCASSLARASSYNSPLHFGNGTRLTVT.

Here the CDR3 DNA reads TGTGCCAGCAGCCAACTGGCCAGCGGGGGGGCAAATGAGCAGTTCTTC. Translated, it gives CASSQLASGGANEQFF. The chain employs TRBV4-2 and TRBJ2-1; 10 positions agree with TRBD2. The CDR3 is made up of 16 amino acids. Germline V CDR1 and CDR2: LGHNA, YNFKEQ. Trimming at V came to 2 bases and at J to 7 bases, leaving 8 bases not matched to a gene.